One and the same sample provided the 11 T cell receptor beta chains below, sequenced in a study of ipilimumab plus nivolumab after autologous stem cell transplantation (dated by TCRdb to the early 2020s). Library preparation employed the immunoSEQ multiplex PCR assay. Not all clones reach the TCRdb copy of this immuneACCESS table, which keeps in-frame sequences only. Checked studies attribute under half of the gap to unresolved V genes and leave the rest unexplained. The sample table holds some 45,000 clones, of which nearly 90% were seen once. The ten biggest clones cover approximately 0.88% of the sample. The sequences come from PBMCs, collected in a trial of ipilimumab plus nivolumab as post-transplant consolidation. The receptors were sampled from a male donor with multiple myeloma.

V gene TRBV5-1 combines with J gene TRBJ2-2; D unresolved. V lost 0 bases and J lost 1, with 7 bases in between. The length of the CDR3 is 15 residues. CDR1 is SGHRS, CDR2 YFSETQ, per germline. CDR3 loop: CASSLGQENTGELFF. Here the CDR3 DNA reads TGCGCCAGCAGCTTGGGCCAGGAGAACACCGGGGAGCTGTTTTTT.

The J gene is TRBJ2-5, the V gene TRBV5-1; possible D gene TRBD2, 6 bases. The CDR3 runs to 16 residues. The germline gives CDR1 SGHRS, CDR2 YFSETQ. Trimming took off 4 bases at V and 2 bases at J, with 18 bases between the two ends. CDR3 coding DNA: TGCGCCAGCAGCGACCCCCATGTAGCGGATCAAGAGACCCAGTACTTC. Translating it yields CASSDPHVADQETQYF.

The V call is TRBV5-1, the J call TRBJ1-1; 8 bases agree with TRBD1. V gave up 4 bases and J gave up 4 bases; unmatched junction bases: 3. CDR3 length: 13 amino acids. The germline CDR1 and CDR2 sequences are SGHRS and YFSETQ. CDR3 sequence: CASSIDRGTEAFF. Written as DNA, the CDR3 is TGCGCCAGCAGCATTGACAGGGGCACTGAAGCTTTCTTT.

Only a few counts were recorded for this clone. The chain couples TRBV9 to TRBJ2-6; TRBD2 matches at 10 bases. V trimming: 4 bases; J trimming: 0 bases; junction bases outside the gene matches: 10. Per germline, CDR1 SGDLS and CDR2 YYNGEE. The CDR3 sequence is 19 residues long. The CDR3 here is CASSPLPGLAPSGANVLTF. CDR3 DNA sequence: TGTGCCAGCAGCCCCCTTCCGGGACTAGCGCCCTCTGGGGCCAACGTCCTGACTTTC.

The rearrangement links TRBV6-5 to TRBJ2-5; 11 bases align to TRBD1. Gene TRBJ2-7 matches the end of the DNA better, so the J call may be wrong. The germline V gene has CDR1 MNHEY and CDR2 SVGAGI. There are 15 residues in the CDR3. The DNA for the CDR3 is TGTGCCAGCAGTACTTTGGACAGGGGGCGCGTCGAGCAGTACTTC. Protein: CASSTLDRGRVEQYF.

The chain couples TRBV19 to TRBJ2-5, with 12 bases lining up with TRBD2. The V gene's germline CDR1 is LNHDA and CDR2 SQIVND (reference sequence). The CDR3 loop spans 16 amino acids. V gave up 4 bases and J gave up 5 bases; unmatched junction bases: 8. The CDR3 here is CASSTLAGGAAETQYF. The CDR3 DNA reads TGTGCCAGTAGTACCCTAGCGGGGGGGGCTGCGGAGACCCAGTACTTC.

The chain couples TRBV21-1 to TRBJ1-5. TRBV21-1 is described as a pseudogene. The CDR3 runs 17 residues. The CDR3 coding sequence is TGTGCCAGCAGCAAAGAGCGCGCGATTCCGGGCAATCAGCCCCAGCATTTT. It encodes CASSKERAIPGNQPQHF.

As concerns this clone: This specimen includes other DNA sequences encoding the same CDR3. The rearrangement joins TRBV7-2 to TRBJ2-3; D not certain. Germline assignment: CDR1 SGHTA and CDR2 FQGNSA. The CDR3 is made up of 12 amino acids. V dropped 4 bases and J dropped 2 bases, with 4 bases sitting between them. Written as DNA, the CDR3 is TGTGCCAGCAGCTCCTACACAGATACGCAGTATTTT. The encoded protein is CASSSYTDTQYF.

The CDR3 loop is CASSLTSGRTYEQYF. For the CDR3, the DNA is TGTGCCAGCAGCCTGACTAGCGGGAGGACCTACGAGCAGTACTTC. V is TRBV11-2 and J is TRBJ2-7; TRBD2 matches at 13 bases. The CDR3 contains 15 residues. Germline V gene sequence: CDR1 SGHAT, CDR2 FQNNGV. With V trimmed by 5 bases and J by 2 bases, 3 bases remained unmatched. Full variable domain (missing parts from reference TRBV11-2 and TRBJ2-7): EAGVAQSPRYKIIEKRQSVAFWCNPISGHATLYWYQQILGQGPKLLIQFQNNGVVDDSQLPKDRFSAERLKGVDSTLKIQPAKLEDSAVYLCASSLTSGRTYEQYFGPGTRLTVT.

This chain uses TRBV19 with TRBJ2-3, with D perhaps TRBD1 (6 bases). The CDR3 totals 14 residues. Germline CDR1 LNHDA, CDR2 SQIVND (reference sequence). Deletions cut 3 bases from V and 1 base from J, with 8 bases between. CDR3 bases: TGTGCCAGTAGTATGGGGGCAGGCACAGATACGCAGTATTTT. It codes for CASSMGAGTDTQYF.

The chain joins TRBV29-1 to TRBJ2-5; possibly TRBD2 for D (6 bases). The V end was cut by 1 base, the J end by 1 base, with 19 bases between. The germline gives CDR1 SQVTM, CDR2 ANQGSEA. The CDR3 totals 17 residues. The DNA of the CDR3 is TGCAGCGTTGAAGGGGGATGGCTAGCGCCTTCCCAAGAGACCCAGTACTTC. Translated, it gives CSVEGGWLAPSQETQYF.